This T cell receptor beta chain was recovered during a study of T cell responses to AZD1222 COVID-19 vaccine. Overall study results and limits: Researchers took repertoire samples only after the peak T cell response had come. At baseline, seropositivity was found in only a handful of AZD1222 recipients. Researchers report vaccine-associated CD4 TCRs spanning spike, with dominance at 160-218 and 743-854.

Germline V CDR1 and CDR2: SGHAT, FQNNGV. J was trimmed by 0 bases and V by 4 bases; bases with no gene match: 5. The CDR3 runs 15 residues. On this clone: Its specificity is not known.

TCRdb keeps only in-frame clones here, not all; method: immunoSEQ multiplex PCR. The profile shows 130,000 to 150,000 clones, more than 85% of them singletons. The specimen comprised peripheral blood, sampled on day 0 of AZD1222 vaccination. The source is an adult in good health. The chain has TRBV11-2 and TRBJ1-2, with 7 bases lining up with TRBD1. The CDR3 DNA is TGTGCCAGCAGCTACCGGGACAGCCCTAACTATGGCTACACCTTC. Translated, it gives CASSYRDSPNYGYTF.